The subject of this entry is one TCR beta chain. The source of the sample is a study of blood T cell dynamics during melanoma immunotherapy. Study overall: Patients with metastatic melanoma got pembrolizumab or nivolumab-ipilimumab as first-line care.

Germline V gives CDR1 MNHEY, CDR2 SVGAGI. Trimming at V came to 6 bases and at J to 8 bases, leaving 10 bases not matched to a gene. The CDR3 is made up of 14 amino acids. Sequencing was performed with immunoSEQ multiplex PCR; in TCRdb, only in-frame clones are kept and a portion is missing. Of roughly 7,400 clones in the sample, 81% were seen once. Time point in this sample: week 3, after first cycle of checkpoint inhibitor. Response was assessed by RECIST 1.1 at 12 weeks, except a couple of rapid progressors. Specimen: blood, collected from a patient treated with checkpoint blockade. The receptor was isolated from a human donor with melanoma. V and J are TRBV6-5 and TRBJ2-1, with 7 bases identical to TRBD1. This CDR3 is CASRDKGARDEQFF. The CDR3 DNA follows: TGTGCCAGCAGGGATAAGGGGGCGCGGGATGAGCAGTTCTTC.